What follows are 10 T cell receptor beta chains derived from one specimen sequenced in a study of cytomegalovirus exposure and HLA in healthy donors. Amplification used 60 Vbeta primers and 13 Jbeta primers. The assay was immunoSEQ multiplex PCR, and TCRdb's table has in-frame clones only and misses some. Here the sample spans about 160,000 clones, over 60% being singletons. Sequencing was carried out using PBMCs. All receptors derive from a man aged 40-49 years in good health and CMV-seropositive.

The V and J genes are TRBV9 and TRBJ2-4, with TRBD1 matching 8 bases. This CDR3 has 15 residues. Unmatched junction bases numbered 6, after V lost 3 bases and J lost 4 bases. Germline loops: CDR1 SGDLS, CDR2 YYNGEE. CDR3: CASSGGTGVKNIQYF. In nucleotides, the CDR3 is TGTGCCAGCAGCGGGGGGACAGGAGTAAAAAACATTCAGTACTTC.

For the CDR3, the DNA is TGTGCCAGCAGCTTGGAGGGACAGTGGTATAATTCACCCCTCCACTTT. This gives the protein CASSLEGQWYNSPLHF. The chain links TRBV5-6 to TRBJ1-6, with 7 bases aligning to TRBD1. Unmatched junction bases numbered 4, after V lost 0 bases and J lost 4 bases. Germline CDR1 SGHDT, CDR2 YYEEEE. This CDR3 contains 16 residues.

The chain uses TRBV28 and TRBJ1-5, with TRBD1 matching 9 bases. Per germline, CDR1 MDHEN and CDR2 SYDVKM. This CDR3 contains 15 residues. V shed 1 base and J 5 bases; nucleotides not matched to a gene: 3. The CDR3 region is CASSLSTGGYQPQHF. CDR3 nucleotide sequence: TGTGCCAGCAGTTTATCGACAGGGGGGTATCAGCCCCAGCATTTT.

In this sample, this clone turned up a few times. The rearrangement links TRBV5-1 to TRBJ2-7; 10 bases line up with TRBD2. Germline CDR1 reads SGHRS; CDR2 reads YFSETQ. CDR3 length: 15 amino acids. Germline trimming cut 0 bases from V and 2 bases from J; bases unmatched to any gene: 2. DNA for the CDR3: TGCGCCAGCAGCTTGGGGAGCGGGAGGGCCTACGAGCAGTACTTC. Protein: CASSLGSGRAYEQYF.

The rearrangement joins TRBV5-1 to TRBJ1-1, with 8 bases identical to TRBD1. CDR3 size: 12 residues. With 2 bases clipped from V and 11 bases from J, the junction kept 5 bases outside the gene matches. The germline gives CDR1 SGHRS, CDR2 YFSETQ. The DNA of the CDR3 is TGCGCCAGCAGCTTTAACAGGGGGGAGGCTTTCTTT. Amino acids: CASSFNRGEAFF. Together with reference TRBV5-1 and TRBJ1-1, the CDR3 gives the full variable domain: KAGVTQTPRYLIKTRGQQVTLSCSPISGHRSVSWYQQTPGQGLQFLFEYFSETQRNKGNFPGRFSGRQFSNSRSEMNVSTLELGDSALYLCASSFNRGEAFFGQGTRLTVV.

This clone was detected only a few times. The CDR3 reads CASSPGTGAYEQYF. CDR3 nucleotides: TGTGCCAGCAGCCCCGGGACAGGGGCCTACGAGCAGTACTTC. The chain combines TRBV9 with TRBJ2-7; 10 bases are a match to TRBD1. Germline CDR1 and CDR2: SGDLS and YYNGEE. The V segment lost 4 bases and the J segment 2 bases; nucleotides outside the gene matches: 3. The CDR3 covers 14 residues.

This clone was picked up one time. This chain uses TRBV7-8 with TRBJ2-7; 10 bases line up with TRBD2. The CDR3 has 17 residues. Germline CDR1 and CDR2: SGHVS and FQNEAQ. Trimming at V came to 1 base and at J to 3 bases, leaving 9 bases not matched to a gene. The CDR3 bases are TGTGCCAGCAGCTTAGGGTCGAGACTAGCGGGCGTCTACGAGCAGTACTTC. It codes for CASSLGSRLAGVYEQYF.

The chain is built from TRBV5-1 and TRBJ1-2; D perhaps matches TRBD1 (5 bases). CDR1 and CDR2 from the germline V gene are SGHRS and YFSETQ. This CDR3 is built from 14 residues. Trimming removed 4 bases at V and 3 bases at J, with 13 bases between. The CDR3 region is CASSQRTSDYGYTF. CDR3 DNA sequence: TGCGCCAGCAGCCAACGGACATCAGACTATGGCTACACCTTC.

This clone was observed a few times. The chain carries TRBV5-4 and TRBJ2-1, with D perhaps matching TRBD2 (6 bases). Trimming took off 4 bases at V and 5 bases at J, with 13 bases between the two ends. The CDR3 loop spans 14 amino acids. The germline CDR1 and CDR2 sequences are SGHNT and YYREEE (reference sequence). The CDR3 here is CASSILGRNNEQFF. The CDR3 nucleotides read TGTGCCAGCAGCATCCTTGGGAGGAACAATGAGCAGTTCTTC.

The J gene is TRBJ2-3, the V gene TRBV5-6; D gene unclear. CDR1 is SGHDT and CDR2 is YYEEEE in the germline V gene. The CDR3 is 14 amino acids. The ends were cut back, 0 bases at V and 4 bases at J, with 9 bases in the middle. The CDR3 DNA reads TGTGCCAGCAGCTTGGGCTCCGCGCCAGATACGCAGTATTTT. This sequence encodes CASSLGSAPDTQYF.